The present TCR beta chain was sequenced within a study of T cell changes during pregnancy in multiple sclerosis (dated 2019 in TCRdb). At the level of the whole study: The study looked at changes in the T cell repertoire across pregnancy in women with multiple sclerosis.

The method was the immunoSEQ multiplex PCR assay. The clones in this table, taken by TCRdb from immuneACCESS, are in-frame only. Not every clone is retained; where verified, under half of the shortfall comes from an unresolved V gene, and the cause of the rest is unknown. Here the sample has about 35,000 clones; around 90% occur a single time. The top ten hold 0.7% to 0.85% of the sample. Spanning cysteine to phenylalanine, the CDR3 consists of 15 amino acids. Here the CDR3 DNA is all that survives: 45 bases in frame from base 1. From the germline V gene, CDR1 is SGHRS and CDR2 is YFSETQ. V and J are truncated by 2 bases and 4 bases respectively, leaving an intervening sequence of 13 bases. Of note for this clone: The target of this receptor is not known. Base qualities are missing; no much larger clone stands one base away.

The sequence was obtained from a female donor in good health, enrolled as a control in a pregnancy study. The sample consisted of CD4+ T cells from peripheral blood mononuclear cells, taken after pregnancy. Recombination linked TRBV5-1 to TRBJ2-1; TRBD1 could be the D gene, as 5 bases match. The DNA is as follows: TGCGCCAGCAGCTTATTCCCGGACATATACAATGAGCAGTTCTTC. Its coded protein is CASSLFPDIYNEQFF.